This entry is about one T cell receptor beta chain. No cognate antigen has been identified for it. Nothing much larger sits one base from this clone, and base qualities are not available. Each PCR received spiked-in synthetic TCR analog templates so that absolute template abundance could be estimated from read counts. The immunoSEQ assay used bias-controlled V and J gene primers to amplify TCRbeta CDR3 regions from genomic DNA. Sequencing of rearranged TCRbeta segments was done at approximately 20X coverage. The original methods were these. Sequencing errors were corrected by clustering and CDR3s were annotated against IMGT to assign V, D and J genes. Out-of-frame and stop-codon sequences were excluded, and only productive TCRbeta rearrangements were used in downstream analyses. Clonality was computed as one minus Shannon entropy normalized by the log of the number of unique productive sequences. Fisher's exact test with Benjamini-Hochberg correction, using a cutoff of adjusted p below 0.01, was how clones that differed between time points or between blood and tumor were identified. TCRdb limited this immuneACCESS table to in-frame rearrangements with V and J called. A share of clones is missing; checked studies link under half to unresolved V genes, and the rest is unexplained. For V, J and clone size, that table is used; D and trimming come from the DNA. A total of about 52,000 clones appear in this sample, about four fifths of them only once. The ten largest clones represent approximately 1.3% of the sample.

The data were obtained in a study of PD-L1 blockade in urothelial cancer (dated by TCRdb to 2015 to 2018). Background for the entire study: Every patient began therapy in 2014 and was given atezolizumab 1,200 mg intravenously every 3 weeks. About 90% of the 29 patients were males with bladder-origin urothelial cancer, and 18 of 29 reported a prior smoking history. An ECOG performance status of 0 or 1 was recorded for the patients, and 0 to 3 prior chemotherapy regimens had been received by the patients. Blood samples were analyzed at 3 weeks after treatment start (second dose) and at 6 weeks after treatment start. Blood samples gave a median of about 150,000 T cells and 82,636 unique TCRs, with a median clonality of approximately 0.08. An exploratory multi-omic analysis was conducted of the somatic, immune and clinical correlates of response to PD-L1 blockade with atezolizumab in urothelial cancer. Pretreatment tumor samples, along with matched peripheral blood serially collected before and after atezolizumab treatment, were subjected to TCR sequencing. Durable clinical benefit meant progression-free survival longer than 6 months, and TCR features were also tested against progression-free and overall survival. Whole exome sequencing and RNA sequencing of pretreatment tumors were performed alongside TCR sequencing in the same patients. About 10 patients achieved durable clinical benefit and about 22 did not. Approximately 29 patients had pretreatment blood TCR-seq, roughly 24 had at least one posttreatment blood collection, and roughly 24 had tumor TCR-seq.

Overall study results and their limits: Improved progression-free and overall survival was found to be associated with pretreatment peripheral blood TCR clonality below the median. Greater expansion of tumor-associated TCR clones in peripheral blood 3 weeks after the start of treatment was observed in patients with durable benefit (n of about 21, p = 0.022). Because the sample size was small (n of about 29) and many exploratory analyses were performed, the results are intended to be hypothesis-generating.

There are 16 amino acids in the CDR3, from cysteine to phenylalanine inclusive. Just the 48-base CDR3 DNA is kept, in frame starting at base 1. V loses 2 bases of germline sequence and J loses 2 bases, and the interval between the two ends is 15 bases. The germline V gene gives CDR1 as SGHRS and CDR2 as YFSETQ. The sample's time point label, in plain terms: pretreatment peripheral blood. A cohort of about 30 patients with locally advanced or metastatic urothelial carcinoma, treated at Memorial Sloan Kettering on a trial protocol, was included. Peripheral blood mononuclear cells were collected pretreatment and during treatment, with between 1 and 8 total time points per patient. The Qiagen DNeasy Blood extraction kit was used to purify genomic DNA from total PBMCs and tumor samples. PBMCs were collected pretreatment and during treatment, and were isolated and stored as previously described.

This sequence was found in a man between 50 and 59 years old with urothelial cancer. This sample comprised PBMCs, obtained around atezolizumab (anti-PD-L1) treatment. The chain couples TRBV5-1 to TRBJ2-3; D gene: possibly TRBD2, on 7 matching bases. The CDR3 loop reads CASSFMGGRSTDTQYF. The DNA reads as follows: TGCGCCAGCAGCTTTATGGGGGGGCGATCCACAGATACGCAGTATTTT. Reference TRBV5-1 and TRBJ2-3 proteins supply the regions before and after the CDR3; the full variable domain is: KAGVTQTPRYLIKTRGQQVTLSCSPISGHRSVSWYQQTPGQGLQFLFEYFSETQRNKGNFPGRFSGRQFSNSRSEMNVSTLELGDSALYLCASSFMGGRSTDTQYFGPGTRLTVL.